The entry below describes one T cell receptor (beta chain). Its specificity is unknown. The method was immunoSEQ multiplex PCR; TCRdb's version includes in-frame clones alone and lacks a portion of them. The sample shows 4,500 to 6,500 clones, approximately 74% of them seen only once. Before and after PD-1 blockade, biopsies were collected from the same primary tumor site. This record comes from a study of T cells in tumors after PD-1 blockade. Whole-study findings and limits: Peripheral recruitment is suggested, as some novel exhausted tumor clones were in pre-treatment blood.

The germline V gene has CDR1 MNHNY and CDR2 SVGAGI (reference sequence). The CDR3 consists of 14 residues. V trimming: 4 bases; J trimming: 3 bases; junction bases outside the gene matches: 5. Sequencing was performed on tumor tissue, taken before anti-PD-1 treatment. The clonotype originates from a human donor with basal cell carcinoma. The J gene is TRBJ2-7, the V gene TRBV6-6, with TRBD2 identical over 8 bases. In nucleotides, the CDR3 is TGTGCCAGCAGTTTTAGCGGGGAGTTCTACGAGCAGTACTTC. Protein: CASSFSGEFYEQYF.